This TCR beta chain was identified in a study of cytomegalovirus exposure and HLA in healthy donors. In the study overall: The use of the same platform for the 120 validation repertoires and the roughly 670 first-cohort repertoires was reported by a later analysis.

About this clone: Its target is not known.

Sequencing used immunoSEQ multiplex PCR; TCRdb keeps in-frame clones, though not all of them. Of 200,000 or so clones in the sample, about 90% are singletons; the top ten hold roughly 3%. Study observations and caveats: Reports indicated that the classifier achieved high specificity and sensitivity in diagnosing cytomegalovirus status.

This TCR was sampled from a woman younger than 30 in good health and CMV-seronegative. Sequencing was performed on PBMCs.

CDR3 protein: CASSLDGLTGGNEQFF. The CDR3 DNA sequence: TGCGCCAGCAGCTTGGACGGCTTGACCGGAGGCAATGAGCAGTTCTTC. The V call is TRBV5-1, the J call TRBJ2-1, with D possibly TRBD2 on 5 matching bases. Germline CDR1 and CDR2: SGHRS and YFSETQ. There are 16 residues in the CDR3. The V and J ends lost 0 bases and 6 bases respectively, with 16 bases between them.